This TCR beta chain came from a study of control samples from healthy donors and cancer patients. The germline V gene has CDR1 SGHDT and CDR2 YYEEEE. J lost 7 bases, V lost 0 bases, and 1 base had no gene match. The CDR3 covers 13 residues. Measured with immunoSEQ multiplex PCR; TCRdb has only the in-frame clones, and not every one. This table has about 180,000 clones, around nine tenths appearing once. Material: blood. This sequence originates from a man aged 30-40 years in good health. The chain recombines TRBV5-6 with TRBJ1-2; 9 positions agree with TRBD1. The CDR3 loop reads CASSLDRGPGYTF. Here the CDR3 DNA reads TGTGCCAGCAGCTTGGACAGGGGGCCTGGCTACACCTTC.